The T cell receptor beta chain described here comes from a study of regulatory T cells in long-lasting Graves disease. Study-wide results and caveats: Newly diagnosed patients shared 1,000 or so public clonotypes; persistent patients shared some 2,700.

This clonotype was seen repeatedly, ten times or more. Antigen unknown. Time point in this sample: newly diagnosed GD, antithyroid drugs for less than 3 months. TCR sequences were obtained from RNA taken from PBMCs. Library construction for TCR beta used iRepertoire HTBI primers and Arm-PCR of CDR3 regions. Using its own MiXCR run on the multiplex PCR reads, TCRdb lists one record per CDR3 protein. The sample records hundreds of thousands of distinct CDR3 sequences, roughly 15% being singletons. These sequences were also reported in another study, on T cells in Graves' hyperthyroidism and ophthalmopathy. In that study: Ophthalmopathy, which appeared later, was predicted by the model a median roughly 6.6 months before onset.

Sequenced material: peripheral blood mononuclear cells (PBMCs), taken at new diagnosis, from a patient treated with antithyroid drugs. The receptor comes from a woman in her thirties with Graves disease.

The CDR3 spells CASSLGGSREETQYF. The CDR3 nucleotides are TGTGCCAGCAGCTTAGGAGGGTCAAGAGAAGAGACCCAGTACTTC. This chain connects TRBV7-2 to TRBJ2-5; a weak D match, TRBD2 (5 bases). V lost 1 base to trimming and J lost 3 bases, with 12 bases between them. Per germline, CDR1 SGHTA and CDR2 FQGNSA. The CDR3 extends over 15 amino acids.